This T cell receptor beta chain was sequenced for a study of blood T cell repertoires in COVID-19. Sequencing was performed with immunoSEQ multiplex PCR; in TCRdb, only in-frame clones are kept and a portion is missing. This sample has 250,000 or so clones, with about 88% found just once. After removal of 5 bases from V and 6 bases from J, the junction contained 4 bases not matched to a gene. The CDR3 is made up of 14 amino acids. CDR1 and CDR2 from the germline V gene are SGHTA and FQGTGA. The TCR originated in a woman aged 70-85 years with active or convalescent COVID-19. What was sequenced was peripheral blood. The V and J genes are TRBV7-3 and TRBJ2-2; 9 nucleotides line up with TRBD1. The CDR3 DNA is TGTGCCAGCAGCAGGACAGGGGACGCCGGGGAGCTGTTTTTT. Encoded protein: CASSRTGDAGELFF.